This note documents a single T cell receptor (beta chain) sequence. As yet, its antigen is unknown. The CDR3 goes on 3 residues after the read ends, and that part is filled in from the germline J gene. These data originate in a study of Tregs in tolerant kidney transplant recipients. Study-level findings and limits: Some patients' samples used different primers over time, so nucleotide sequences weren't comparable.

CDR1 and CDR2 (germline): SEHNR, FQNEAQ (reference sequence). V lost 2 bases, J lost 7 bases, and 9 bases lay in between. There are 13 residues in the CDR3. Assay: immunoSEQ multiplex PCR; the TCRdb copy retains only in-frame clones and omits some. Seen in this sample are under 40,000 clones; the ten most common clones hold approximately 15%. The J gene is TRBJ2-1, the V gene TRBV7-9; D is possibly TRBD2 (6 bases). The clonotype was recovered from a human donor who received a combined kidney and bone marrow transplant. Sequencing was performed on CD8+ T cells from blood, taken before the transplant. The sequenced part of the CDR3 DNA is TGTGCCAGCAGCTTATCCCGGGGGAATGAG. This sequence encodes CASSLSRGNE. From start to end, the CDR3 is CASSLSRGNEQFF.